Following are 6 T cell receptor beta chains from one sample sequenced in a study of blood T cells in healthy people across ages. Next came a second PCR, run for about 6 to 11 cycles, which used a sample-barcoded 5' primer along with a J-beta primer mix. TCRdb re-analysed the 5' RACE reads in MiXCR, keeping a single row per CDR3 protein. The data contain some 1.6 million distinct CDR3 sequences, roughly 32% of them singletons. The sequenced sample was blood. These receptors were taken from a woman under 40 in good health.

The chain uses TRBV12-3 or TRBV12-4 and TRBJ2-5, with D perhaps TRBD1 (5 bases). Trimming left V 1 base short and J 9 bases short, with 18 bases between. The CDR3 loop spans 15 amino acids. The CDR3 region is CASSLDGRGSEAQYF. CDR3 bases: TGTGCCAGCAGTTTAGATGGTAGGGGCTCCGAGGCCCAGTACTTC.

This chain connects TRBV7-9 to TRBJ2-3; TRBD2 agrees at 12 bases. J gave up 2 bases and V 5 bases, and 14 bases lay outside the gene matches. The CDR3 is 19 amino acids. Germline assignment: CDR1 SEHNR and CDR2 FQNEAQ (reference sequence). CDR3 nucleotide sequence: TGTGCCAGCAGCCCATACACCTGGACTAGCGGGAATAACACAGATACGCAGTATTTT. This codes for CASSPYTWTSGNNTDTQYF.

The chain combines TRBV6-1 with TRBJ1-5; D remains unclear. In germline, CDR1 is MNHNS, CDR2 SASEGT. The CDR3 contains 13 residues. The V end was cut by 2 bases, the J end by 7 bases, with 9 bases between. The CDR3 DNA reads TGTGCCAGCAGTGAATTGGGAGGGCAGCCCCAGCATTTT. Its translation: CASSELGGQPQHF.

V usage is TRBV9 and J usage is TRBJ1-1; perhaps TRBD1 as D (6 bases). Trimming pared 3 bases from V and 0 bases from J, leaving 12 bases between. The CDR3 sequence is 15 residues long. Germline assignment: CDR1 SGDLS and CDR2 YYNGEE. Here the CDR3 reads CASSGRGGLNTEAFF. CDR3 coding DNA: TGTGCCAGCAGCGGCCGAGGGGGATTGAACACTGAAGCTTTCTTT.

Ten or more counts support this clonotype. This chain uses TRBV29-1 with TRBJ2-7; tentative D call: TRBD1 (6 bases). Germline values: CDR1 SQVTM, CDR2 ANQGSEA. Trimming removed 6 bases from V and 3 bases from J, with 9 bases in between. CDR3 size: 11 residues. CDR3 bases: TGCAGCGTCCAACAGGGCTACGAGCAGTACTTC. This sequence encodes CSVQQGYEQYF.

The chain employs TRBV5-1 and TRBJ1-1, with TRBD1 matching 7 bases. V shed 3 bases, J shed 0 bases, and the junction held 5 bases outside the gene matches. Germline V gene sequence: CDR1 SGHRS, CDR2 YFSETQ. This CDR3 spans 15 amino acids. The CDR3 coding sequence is TGCGCCAGCAGCTGGGGACAGACCATGAACACTGAAGCTTTCTTT. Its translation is CASSWGQTMNTEAFF.